These T cell receptor beta chains were read from a single sample in a study of T cells in Graves' hyperthyroidism and ophthalmopathy. TCRdb itself ran the multiplex PCR reads through MiXCR, one entry per CDR3 protein. The sample gives about 620,000 distinct CDR3 sequences, 15% to 20% of which show up once; 3.5% to 4% is in the top ten. Sample: blood. These receptors originate from a young woman with Graves' hyperthyroidism. The CDR3 runs from the conserved cysteine through the conserved F or W. A D gene is named only where the DNA matches it firmly. Rows may omit the clone size; those that give it use once, few, many or a size class.

D gene,clone size,J gene,V gene,CDR3 DNA,CDR3 protein
.,many,TRBJ2-5,TRBV11-1,TGTGCCAGCAGCTTGGACACCCGGCGGGAGACCCAGTACTTC,CASSLDTRRETQYF
.,many,TRBJ2-1,TRBV6-1,TGTGCCAGCAGTGAAGTTGGCAGGGGTAGCAATGAGCAGTTCTTC,CASSEVGRGSNEQFF
TRBD2,many,TRBJ2-1,TRBV20-1,TGCAGTGCCATTGGGACTAGCGGGAGTGATAATGAGCAGTTCTTC,CSAIGTSGSDNEQFF
.,.,TRBJ2-5,TRBV28,TGTGCCAGCAGGACGGGATTGTGGGAGACCCAGTACTTC,CASRTGLWETQYF
.,many,TRBJ2-7,TRBV30,TGCGTCGCCGGGACCTCCTACGAGCAGTACTTC,CVAGTSYEQYF
TRBD1,.,TRBJ1-1,TRBV28,TGTGCCAGCAGACTTCTCGACAGGGATGATGAAGCTTTCTTT,CASRLLDRDDEAFF
.,.,TRBJ1-1,TRBV5-1,TGCGCCAGCAGCGCCGGGACGGAGGTCACTGGAGCTTTCTTT,CASSAGTEVTGAFF
.,many,TRBJ1-1,TRBV6-6,TGTGCCAGCAGTTACTCGGGGGCGCGGACTGAAGCTTTCTTT,CASSYSGARTEAFF
.,.,TRBJ2-1,TRBV12-3/TRBV12-4,TGTGCCAGCAGTTTACCCTTACAGTTAGTGAGGGAGCAGTTCTTC,CASSLPLQLVREQFF
TRBD1,.,TRBJ1-2,TRBV9,TGTGCCAGCAGCGTAGCCCACGGACAGGGGCTCTACACCTTC,CASSVAHGQGLYTF
.,.,TRBJ2-1,TRBV28,TGTGCCAGCACCCTAGGGGCCCTCCTTGACAATGAGCAGTTCTTC,CASTLGALLDNEQFF
.,many,TRBJ2-7,TRBV11-2,TGTGCCAGCAGCTCTACCCAAAACTACGAGCAGTACTTC,CASSSTQNYEQYF
.,few,TRBJ2-1,TRBV7-9,TGTGCCAGCAGCTCCTTTAGAGGGCCAGCCCACAATGAGCAGTTCTTC,CASSSFRGPAHNEQFF
TRBD1,many,TRBJ2-7,TRBV7-8,TGTGCCAGCAGCTTCGGACAGGGGATGGCCTACGAGCAGTACTTC,CASSFGQGMAYEQYF
.,many,TRBJ1-1,TRBV29-1,TGCAGCGTTGATTCTGGTGGTGGTGAAGCTTTCTTT,CSVDSGGGEAFF
TRBD2,many,TRBJ2-1,TRBV5-1,TGCGCCAGCAGCCCGGGCGGGGCTAGCGGCAACAATGAGCAGTTCTTC,CASSPGGASGNNEQFF
TRBD1,many,TRBJ2-7,TRBV6-2/TRBV6-3,TGTGCCAGCAGTTGGAGACCGGGACAGGGGAGCGAGCAGTACTTC,CASSWRPGQGSEQYF
.,.,TRBJ1-5,TRBV19,TGTGCCAGTACCTTCGGGAGTAGCAATCAGCCCCAGCATTTT,CASTFGSSNQPQHF
TRBD1,.,TRBJ1-1,TRBV18,TGTGCCAGCTCACCTTCTGGACAGGGGGCAGTAACTGAAGCTTTCTTT,CASSPSGQGAVTEAFF
.,many,TRBJ2-5,TRBV10-3,TGTGCCATCCGGGACCGAGAAGAGACCCAGTACTTC,CAIRDREETQYF
TRBD1,few,TRBJ2-3,TRBV29-1,TGCAGCGGGCTCCTACTTGACAGGGTGTCAGATACGCAGTATTTT,CSGLLLDRVSDTQYF
.,many,TRBJ1-1,TRBV18,TGTGCCAGCTCACCGCTATCTGGGACTGAAGCTTTCTTT,CASSPLSGTEAFF
.,many,TRBJ1-1,TRBV2,TGTGCCAGCAGTGAAACGGGCGATAACACTGAAGCTTTCTTT,CASSETGDNTEAFF
.,few,TRBJ2-1,TRBV6-5,TGTGCCAGCAGTTACCCCCCCGGGCACCGGTCCCCCTCCTACAATGAGCAGTTCTTC,CASSYPPGHRSPSYNEQFF
TRBD1,many,TRBJ2-1,TRBV3-1,TGTGCCAGCAGTCGCGGGACAGGCTCCTACAATGAGCAGTTCTTC,CASSRGTGSYNEQFF
TRBD2,.,TRBJ2-2,TRBV25-1,TGTGCCAGCAGTGGACGGACTAGCGGGAGAAGTCCTTCCACCGGGGAGCTGTTTTTT,CASSGRTSGRSPSTGELFF
.,few,TRBJ1-2,TRBV6-1,TGTGCCAGTACTTGGACAGCTAACTATGGCTACACCTTC,CASTWTANYGYTF
TRBD1,.,TRBJ1-1,TRBV4-1,TGCGCCAGCAGCCAAGGGGACCCAGCCGGGACAGGGAGAGAGGAAGCTTTCTTT,CASSQGDPAGTGREEAFF